This is a list of T cell receptor beta chains from one sample in a study of graft-versus-host responses after intestinal transplantation. The data were produced by immunoSEQ multiplex PCR, yet TCRdb's version contains in-frame clones alone and is incomplete. The sample gives about 88,000 clones, 90% of which show up once; approximately 0.11% is in the top ten. No antigen has been assigned to these receptors. This sample comprised unstimulated CD4+ T cells sorted from spleen or lymph node cells, obtained before intestinal transplant. The receptors stem from a human donor who received an intestinal transplant. Each CDR3 is given with its conserved first and last residue. D genes are given only for firm matches. Rows may omit the clone size; those that give it use once, few, many or a size class.

J gene	clone size	D gene	V gene	CDR3 protein	CDR3 DNA
TRBJ2-2	.	TRBD2	TRBV10-2	CASRGISGGLNPGELFF	TGCGCCAGCAGGGGAATTAGCGGGGGGCTCAACCCAGGGGAGCTGTTTTTT
TRBJ2-7	.	TRBD2	TRBV4-1	CASSQEGGLAGYEQYF	TGCGCCAGCAGCCAAGAGGGGGGACTAGCGGGGTACGAGCAGTACTTC
TRBJ2-7	.	.	TRBV23-1	CASSQSREHEQYF	TGCGCCAGCAGTCAATCGAGAGAACACGAGCAGTACTTC
TRBJ2-3	.	TRBD1	TRBV7-9	CASSWTGLTDTQYF	TGTGCCAGCAGCTGGACAGGTTTAACAGATACGCAGTATTTT
TRBJ1-1	.	.	TRBV6-4	CASSAEKNTEAFF	TGTGCCAGCAGTGCCGAGAAGAACACTGAAGCTTTCTTT
TRBJ2-7	few	TRBD1	TRBV7-6	CASSPTGGGEQYF	TGTGCCAGCAGCCCGACAGGGGGCGGGGAGCAGTACTTC
TRBJ2-1	.	TRBD1	TRBV5-4	CASSLPGQATYNEQFF	TGTGCCAGCAGCTTGCCGGGACAGGCAACCTACAATGAGCAGTTCTTC
TRBJ1-5	.	TRBD1	TRBV2	CATSGTGAQPQHF	TGTGCCACATCCGGGACAGGCGCACAGCCCCAGCATTTT
TRBJ2-1	.	.	TRBV5-4	CASSLDFRSYNEQFF	TGTGCCAGCAGCTTGGATTTCCGTTCCTACAATGAGCAGTTCTTC
TRBJ2-7	.	.	TRBV11-2	CASSLAPVYYEQYF	TGTGCCAGCAGCTTAGCTCCAGTGTATTACGAGCAGTACTTC
TRBJ2-5	.	.	TRBV5-1	CASSTQGQETQYF	TGCGCCAGCAGCACACAGGGCCAAGAGACCCAGTACTTC
TRBJ1-3	.	.	TRBV19	CASSIDQGGGNTIYF	TGTGCCAGTAGTATAGACCAGGGAGGTGGAAACACCATATATTTT
TRBJ2-6	.	.	TRBV18	CASSPQGVPLSGANVLTF	TGTGCCAGCTCACCACAGGGGGTTCCTCTCTCTGGGGCCAACGTCCTGACTTTC
TRBJ2-1	.	.	TRBV7-9	CASSQQGLGYNEQFF	TGTGCCAGCAGCCAACAGGGTCTCGGTTACAATGAGCAGTTCTTC
TRBJ2-3	.	TRBD2	TRBV5-6	CASSSSGGTDTQYF	TGTGCCAGCAGCTCTAGCGGGGGCACAGATACGCAGTATTTT
TRBJ2-4	.	.	TRBV29-1	CSVVGLGGIQYF	TGCAGCGTTGTAGGTTTGGGGGGCATTCAGTACTTC
TRBJ2-3	once	TRBD2	TRBV15	CATSRGLAGGPAIQTDTQYF	TGTGCCACCAGCAGGGGACTAGCGGGGGGCCCGGCAATCCAAACAGATACGCAGTATTTT
TRBJ2-2	few	TRBD2	TRBV5-6	CASSGIGGAWTGELFF	TGTGCCAGCAGCGGAATCGGGGGGGCTTGGACCGGGGAGCTGTTTTTT
TRBJ2-6	.	.	TRBV4-2	CASSDRDKYISGANVLTF	TGTGCCAGCAGCGACCGGGACAAATATATCTCTGGGGCCAACGTCCTGACTTTC
TRBJ2-1	.	TRBD2	TRBV7-3	CASSLGTSSYNEQFF	TGTGCCAGCAGCTTAGGGACTAGCTCCTACAATGAGCAGTTCTTC
TRBJ2-7	.	.	TRBV12-5	CASGLARQIRYEQYF	TGTGCTAGTGGTTTGGCCCGACAGATACGCTACGAGCAGTACTTC
TRBJ2-7	.	.	TRBV19	CASSMGQGRNEQYF	TGTGCCAGTAGTATGGGGCAGGGTCGGAACGAGCAGTACTTC
TRBJ1-1	.	.	TRBV5-1	CASSVSGSTEAFF	TGCGCCAGCAGCGTCAGCGGGAGCACTGAAGCTTTCTTT
TRBJ1-3	.	.	TRBV9	CASGSGNTIYF	TGTGCCTCCGGCTCTGGAAACACCATATATTTT
TRBJ2-7	.	TRBD1	TRBV14	CASSRRQGARNEQYF	TGTGCCAGCAGCCGCAGACAGGGGGCGAGGAACGAGCAGTACTTC
TRBJ1-4	.	TRBD1	TRBV4-1	CASSERTGDGEKLFF	TGCGCCAGCAGCGAACGGACAGGGGATGGCGAAAAACTGTTTTTT
TRBJ2-3	.	TRBD2	TRBV5-1	CASSLGLAGNLDTQYF	TGCGCCAGCAGCTTGGGGCTAGCGGGGAACCTCGATACGCAGTATTTT
TRBJ2-1	.	TRBD2	TRBV11-2	CASSLDEGLVGNEQFF	TGTGCCAGCAGCTTAGATGAGGGACTAGTTGGCAATGAGCAGTTCTTC
TRBJ1-6	.	.	TRBV13	CASRLGGQGGSPLHF	TGTGCCAGCAGGCTGGGAGGGCAGGGTGGATCACCCCTCCACTTT
TRBJ2-1	.	.	TRBV7-2	CASSSNRDSLLAEFF	TGTGCCAGCAGCTCGAACCGGGACTCCCTCCTAGCCGAGTTCTTC
TRBJ1-1	.	.	TRBV6-5	CASSPQGRRNTEAFF	TGTGCCAGCAGCCCCCAGGGTCGGAGGAACACTGAAGCTTTCTTT
TRBJ1-1	.	TRBD1	TRBV18	CASSRPQGMNTEAFF	TGTGCCAGCTCACGACCACAGGGGATGAACACTGAAGCTTTCTTT
TRBJ1-1	.	TRBD1	TRBV6-5	CASRRQGSTEAFF	TGTGCCAGCAGGCGACAGGGGAGTACTGAAGCTTTCTTT